This TCR beta chain originates from a study of blood T cells in healthy people across ages. Study results and caveats: Donor CMV status was unknown, possibly confounding expanded clonotype changes.

Trimming left V 7 bases short and J 3 bases short, with 10 bases between. Germline values: CDR1 SQVTM, CDR2 ANQGSEA. This CDR3 contains 11 residues. Per-sample yields of isolated PBMCs were at least 6 million. A J-beta primer mix and a sample-barcoded 5' primer were used in a second PCR of about 7 to 12 cycles. Each cDNA molecule was tagged by a template-switch adaptor that had 12 random nucleotides. TCRdb reanalysed the 5' RACE reads using MiXCR and keeps one entry per CDR3 protein. The sample includes around 580,000 distinct CDR3 sequences, roughly 48% seen only once; the top ten take approximately 25%. As to this clonotype: What it recognizes is unknown.

The chain links TRBV29-1 to TRBJ2-7; D may be TRBD1 (6 bases). The sample comprised blood. This receptor was obtained from an elderly man in good health. CDR3 amino acids: CSAMDSYEQYF. In nucleotides, the CDR3 is TGCAGCGCAATGGACAGCTACGAGCAGTACTTC.